This T cell receptor (beta chain) was sequenced during a study of cytomegalovirus exposure and HLA in healthy donors. Study information: There were about 85 million unique TCRs (from HLA-typed donors) in an early data release. Broader study findings: Among immune exposure information, only CMV serostatus was available. The classifier reportedly diagnosed cytomegalovirus status with high sensitivity and specificity. Association of a missense DCLRE1C variant with TCR beta V- and J-gene trimming was reported in a later analysis.

V was trimmed by 2 bases and J by 4 bases, leaving 6 bases between them. The CDR3 loop spans 12 amino acids. Germline V CDR1 and CDR2: SGHDT, YYEEEE. As concerns this clone: Its antigen is unknown. Other DNA sequences within the sample encode an identical CDR3.

PCR employed 60 Vbeta and 13 Jbeta primers. Repertoires were generated with immunoSEQ multiplex PCR, while TCRdb's copy carries only in-frame clones and drops some. Recorded for this sample: 25,000 to 35,000 clones. The TCR sequence derives from a woman aged 35 to 49 in good health and CMV-seropositive. Sequencing was carried out using PBMCs. This rearrangement joins TRBV5-6 to TRBJ1-2; D is unresolved. CDR3 loop: CASSLRGYGYTF. The CDR3, as DNA: TGTGCCAGCAGCTTACGGGGCTATGGCTACACCTTC. Supplemented by reference TRBV5-6 and TRBJ1-2, the full variable domain reads DAGVTQSPTHLIKTRGQQVTLRCSPKSGHDTVSWYQQALGQGPQFIFQYYEEEERQRGNFPDRFSGHQFPNYSSELNVNALLLGDSALYLCASSLRGYGYTFGSGTRLTVV.